This T cell receptor (beta chain) is from a study of blood T cell repertoires in COVID-19. Study in general: Sites across the United States, Italy and Spain contributed samples from acute and convalescent COVID-19. T cells, B-cell-depleted T cells, or PBMCs supplied cDNA or gDNA.

Original analysis: Estimated nucleated cell counts came from reference gene primer amplification. The table came from immunoSEQ multiplex PCR; TCRdb's copy has only in-frame clones and leaves some out. The DNA was the basis for D and trimming; V, J and clone size are from that table. Of fewer than 250,000 clones listed, roughly nine tenths are singletons. V lost 4 bases and J 3 bases, leaving 19 bases between the germline ends. There are 17 residues in the CDR3. CDR1 and CDR2 (germline): SGHKS, YYEKEE (reference sequence). This TCR came from a man in his thirties or forties with acute or convalescent COVID-19. The chain recombines TRBV5-5 with TRBJ1-4, with unresolved D. Material: peripheral blood. The DNA of the CDR3 is TGTGCCAGCAGCCGTGCAGGCGGGGTCGTGGCTAATGAAAAACTGTTTTTT. This translates into CASSRAGGVVANEKLFF. The full variable domain, with the rest looked up from reference TRBV5-5 and TRBJ1-4, is DAGVTQSPTHLIKTRGQQVTLRCSPISGHKSVSWYQQVLGQGPQFIFQYYEKEERGRGNFPDRFSARQFPNYSSELNVNALLLGDSALYLCASSRAGGVVANEKLFFGSGTQLSVL.